These 8 T cell receptor beta chains share one sample of origin, sequenced in a study of OX40 agonist ivuxolimab in advanced cancers. The library was generated by the immunoSEQ multiplex PCR assay. As stored in TCRdb, this immuneACCESS dataset retains in-frame rearrangements with V and J assigned. A fraction of the clones does not appear; measured against another copy, unresolved V genes explain less than half of the discrepancy, and the remainder lacks a known reason. The sample table records around 45,000 clones; around 83% of these occur just once. The ten largest clones add up to 2% to 3% of the sample. The material was CD4+ or CD8+ T cells sorted from blood, obtained in a trial of the OX40 agonist ivuxolimab. Receptor source: an adult with an advanced solid tumor such as melanoma, head and neck, liver or kidney cancer.

The V and J genes are TRBV19 and TRBJ1-1, with D tentatively TRBD1 (5 bases). This CDR3 contains 15 residues. Germline CDR1 reads LNHDA; CDR2 reads SQIVND (reference sequence). The V end was cut by 10 bases, the J end by 0 bases, with 18 bases between. The CDR3 DNA follows: TGTGCCACTAATGGGGACGTCAGTTTGAACACTGAAGCTTTCTTT. Amino acid sequence: CATNGDVSLNTEAFF.

V and J are TRBV6-1 and TRBJ1-6, with 7 positions matching TRBD1. The junction had 10 bases not matched to a gene; V was cut back by 11 bases and J by 9 bases. Germline V gene lookup returns CDR1 MNHNS and CDR2 SASEGT. This CDR3 is 13 amino acids long. CDR3 protein: CAGEGDRASPLHF. The DNA for the CDR3 is TGTGCCGGGGAAGGCGACAGGGCTTCACCCCTCCACTTT.

This clone was recorded only once. V and J are TRBV2 and TRBJ2-1; D is undetermined. CDR1 and CDR2 (germline): SNHLY, FYNNEI. This CDR3 contains 16 residues. Trimming cost V 3 bases and J 3 bases, with 15 bases left between them. As DNA, the CDR3 is TGTGCCAGCAGTGAGAGTTTCGAGTTGGGCTACAATGAGCAGTTCTTC. It specifies CASSESFELGYNEQFF.

The chain recombines TRBV18 with TRBJ1-1; D unclear. The CDR3 consists of 12 residues. Trimming took off 6 bases at V and 5 bases at J, with 10 bases between the two ends. From germline, CDR1 is KGHSH and CDR2 LQKENI. CDR3 region: CASSTEKTEAFF. In nucleotides, the CDR3 is TGTGCCAGCTCCACGGAGAAAACTGAAGCTTTCTTT.

V usage is TRBV30 and J usage is TRBJ1-1, with a possible D match to TRBD1 (5 bases). The CDR3 is 13 amino acids. Per germline, CDR1 GTSNPN and CDR2 SVGIG (reference sequence). The V and J ends lost 4 bases and 5 bases respectively, with 14 bases between them. CDR3 in DNA: TGTGCCTGGACCTTCGGGGCGGGGACTGAAGCTTTCTTT. This translates into CAWTFGAGTEAFF.

The genes are TRBV30 and TRBJ1-1, with a possible D match to TRBD1 (5 bases). The CDR3 runs to 13 residues. Trimming cost V 7 bases and J 6 bases, with 18 bases left between them. Germline V lookup: CDR1 GTSNPN, CDR2 SVGIG (reference sequence). CDR3 nucleotide sequence: TGTGCCTACCGCTCAATCAGGGACCCTGAAGCTTTCTTT. Protein sequence: CAYRSIRDPEAFF.

This chain uses TRBV5-8 with TRBJ2-5, with TRBD1 identical over 8 bases. This CDR3 has 14 residues. Germline V gene data show CDR1 as SGHTS and CDR2 as YDEGEE. V was pared by 7 bases and J by 5 bases, with 10 bases of the junction left unmatched. The CDR3 nucleotides are TGTGCCAGCGCCCCCAGGACAGGGAGCGAGACCCAGTACTTC. Translated: CASAPRTGSETQYF.

The chain links TRBV4-1 to TRBJ1-3; D remains unclear. V dropped 1 base and J dropped 1 base, with 11 bases sitting between them. In germline, CDR1 is MGHRA, CDR2 YSYEKL. CDR3 length: 16 residues. The CDR3 protein is CASSQGSQVSGNTIYF. The CDR3 DNA reads TGCGCCAGCAGCCAAGGTTCTCAGGTTTCTGGAAACACCATATATTTT.